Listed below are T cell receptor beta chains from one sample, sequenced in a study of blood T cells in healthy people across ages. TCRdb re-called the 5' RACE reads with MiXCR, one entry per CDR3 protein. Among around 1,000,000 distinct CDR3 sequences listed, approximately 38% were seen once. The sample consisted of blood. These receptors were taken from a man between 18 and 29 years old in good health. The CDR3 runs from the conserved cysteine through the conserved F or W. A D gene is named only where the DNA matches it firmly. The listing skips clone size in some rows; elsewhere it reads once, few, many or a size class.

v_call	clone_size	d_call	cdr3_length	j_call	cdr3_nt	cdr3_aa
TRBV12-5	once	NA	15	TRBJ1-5	TGTGCTAGTGGTTTGGTAAGTCAGGCCGGTCAGCCCCAGCATTTT	CASGLVSQAGQPQHF
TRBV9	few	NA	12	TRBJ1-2	TGTGCCAGCAGCGTAGGCGCGAATGGCTACACCTTC	CASSVGANGYTF
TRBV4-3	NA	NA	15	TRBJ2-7	TGCGCCAGCAGCCAAGGTCTCGCAAGCTCCTACGAGCAGTACTTC	CASSQGLASSYEQYF
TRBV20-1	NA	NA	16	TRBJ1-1	TGCAGTGCCCCCGGAACGGGCAGGTACTTTAACACTGAAGCTTTCTTT	CSAPGTGRYFNTEAFF
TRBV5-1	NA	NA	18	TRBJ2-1	TGCGCCAGCAGCGGGTTACAAGGGACTTATACTTCCTACAATGAGCAGTTCTTC	CASSGLQGTYTSYNEQFF
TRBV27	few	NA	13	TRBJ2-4	TGTGCCAGCAGTTTTGCAGGGAAAAACATTCAGTACTTC	CASSFAGKNIQYF
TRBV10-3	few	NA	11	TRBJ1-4	TGTGCCGTCGGTCCGGGAGAAAAACTGTTTTTT	CAVGPGEKLFF
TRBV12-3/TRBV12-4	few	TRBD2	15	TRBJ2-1	TGTGCCAGCAGTTTACTGCGGGGGGGCCTTAATGAGCAGTTCTTC	CASSLLRGGLNEQFF
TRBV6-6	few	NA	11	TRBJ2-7	TGTGCCAGCAGAGCAACCTACGAGCAGTACTTC	CASRATYEQYF
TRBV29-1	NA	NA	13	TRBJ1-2	TGCAGCGTGGCGGGACTCCCAGGTCATGGCTACACCTTC	CSVAGLPGHGYTF
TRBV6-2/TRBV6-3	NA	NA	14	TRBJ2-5	TGTGCCAGCAGTCCGGGACCCCTCCAAGAGACCCAGTACTTC	CASSPGPLQETQYF
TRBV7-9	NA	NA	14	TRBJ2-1	TGTGCCAGCATTCCCCGTGACAACTGGAGTGAGCAGTTCTTC	CASIPRDNWSEQFF
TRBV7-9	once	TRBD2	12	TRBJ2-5	TGTGCCAGCAGCTTAGGCCGGGGGGGACAGTACTTC	CASSLGRGGQYF
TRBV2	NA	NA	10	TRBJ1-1	TGTGCCGAAGGATACACTGAAGCTTTCTTT	CAEGYTEAFF
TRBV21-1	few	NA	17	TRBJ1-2	TGTGCCAGCAGCAAAGCGAGGGAGGGACTCAGTAACTATGGCTACACCTTC	CASSKAREGLSNYGYTF
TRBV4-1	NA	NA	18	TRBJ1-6	TGCGCCAGCAGCCAAGAAGGCGGCAGGAGCTCCTATAATTCACCCCTCCACTTT	CASSQEGGRSSYNSPLHF
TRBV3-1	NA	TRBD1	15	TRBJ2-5	TGTGCCAGCAGCCACCGACCGGGACAGCAAGAGGCCCAGTACTTC	CASSHRPGQQEAQYF
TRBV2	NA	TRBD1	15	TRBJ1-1	TGTGCCAGCAGTGGGATAGACAGGGGGGACACTGAAGCTTTCTTT	CASSGIDRGDTEAFF
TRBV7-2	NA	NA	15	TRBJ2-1	TGTGCCAGCAACACCGGCGGTAGCTCCTACAATGAGCAGTTCTTC	CASNTGGSSYNEQFF
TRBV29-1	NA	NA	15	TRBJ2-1	TGCAGCGTTGTCTTTCCTAGCGAGAACTACAATGAGCAGTTCTTC	CSVVFPSENYNEQFF
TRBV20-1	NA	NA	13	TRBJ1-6	TGCAGTGCTTCCGGACCGGTGGGTTCACCCCTCCACTTT	CSASGPVGSPLHF
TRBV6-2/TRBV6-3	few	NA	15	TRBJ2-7	TGTGCCAGCAGCACTGCGGAGGGGATCTCCTACGAGCAGTACTTC	CASSTAEGISYEQYF
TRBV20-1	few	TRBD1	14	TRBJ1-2	TGCAGTGCTCCCACAGGGGGGGGCGATTATGGCTACACCTTC	CSAPTGGGDYGYTF
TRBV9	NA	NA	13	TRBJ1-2	TGTGCCAGCAGCGACCCCGGGGACTATGGCTACACCTTC	CASSDPGDYGYTF
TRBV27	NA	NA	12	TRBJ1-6	TGTGCCAGCTGGTCCTATAATTCACCCCTCCACTTT	CASWSYNSPLHF
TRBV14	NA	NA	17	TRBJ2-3	TGTGCCAGCAGCCAAGCTTTCGACAGAAGATATGGGAATACGCAGTATTTT	CASSQAFDRRYGNTQYF
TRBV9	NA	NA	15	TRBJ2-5	TGTGCCAGCAGCGTAGGTGCAGCCTTACAAGAGACCCAGTACTTC	CASSVGAALQETQYF
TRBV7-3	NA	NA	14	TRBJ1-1	TGTGCCAGCAGCCCGGACCCAGATTACACTGAAGTTTTCTTT	CASSPDPDYTEVFF
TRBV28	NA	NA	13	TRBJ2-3	TGTGCCAGCAGTTGGGACTGCACAGATACGCAGTATTTT	CASSWDCTDTQYF
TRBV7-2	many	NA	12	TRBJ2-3	TGTGCCAGCAGCATCACGACAGATACGCAGTATTTT	CASSITTDTQYF
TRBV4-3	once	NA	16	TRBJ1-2	TGCGCCAGCAGCCACAATCCCGGGAGCCAGAACTATGGCTACACCTTC	CASSHNPGSQNYGYTF
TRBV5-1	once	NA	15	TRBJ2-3	TGCGCCAGCAGATTCACTAGCTTGGACACAGATACGCAGTATTTT	CASRFTSLDTDTQYF
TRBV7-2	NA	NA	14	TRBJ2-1	TGTGCCAGCAGCCCATCCCTAACTAGGAATGAGCAGTTCTTC	CASSPSLTRNEQFF
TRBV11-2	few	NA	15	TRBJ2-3	TGTGCCAGCAGCTTCTGGGGGGCTAGCACAGATACGCAGTATTTT	CASSFWGASTDTQYF
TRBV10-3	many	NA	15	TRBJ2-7	TGTGCCATCAGTGAGGCTAGCGCTGGAGCCTACGAGCAGTACTTC	CAISEASAGAYEQYF
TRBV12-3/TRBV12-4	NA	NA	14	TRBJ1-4	TGTGCCAGCAGTCTCAATCTGAGGGGCGAAAAACTGTTTTTT	CASSLNLRGEKLFF
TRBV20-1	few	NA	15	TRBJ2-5	TGCAGTGCTAGAGATGATCAGGGAGCGTGGGAGACCCAGTACTTC	CSARDDQGAWETQYF
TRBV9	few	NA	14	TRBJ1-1	TGTGCCAGCAGCACGGTGACAGGGAACACTGAAGCTTTCTTT	CASSTVTGNTEAFF
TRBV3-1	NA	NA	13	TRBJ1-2	TGTGCCAGCAGCACAGCAGGGAGGCCCGGCTACACCTTC	CASSTAGRPGYTF
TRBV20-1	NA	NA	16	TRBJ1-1	TGCAGTGCTGGCTCATCGGAAAGGGGTAGGGGCACTGAAGCTTTCTTT	CSAGSSERGRGTEAFF
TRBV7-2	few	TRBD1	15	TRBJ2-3	TGTGCCAGCAGCTTCGGACAGGCCCGCACAGATACGCAGTATTTT	CASSFGQARTDTQYF
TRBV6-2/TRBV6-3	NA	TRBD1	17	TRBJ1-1	TGCGCCAGCACCTACACCCCCCACAGGGGGCAGAACACTGAAGCTTTCTTT	CASTYTPHRGQNTEAFF
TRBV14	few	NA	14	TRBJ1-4	TGTGCCAGCAGCCAACATAGAGGATCGGGAAAACTGTTTTTT	CASSQHRGSGKLFF
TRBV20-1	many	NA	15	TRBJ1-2	TGCAGTGCCCTAGCCCCCCGTCAGGCTAACTATGGCTACACCTTC	CSALAPRQANYGYTF
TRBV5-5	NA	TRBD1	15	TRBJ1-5	TGTGCCAGCAGTCTAGGACAGGGGGCAAGTCAGCCCCAGCATTTT	CASSLGQGASQPQHF
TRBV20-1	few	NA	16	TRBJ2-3	TGCAGTGCTAGAGAGGCCGGGGACCCGACCGTCGATACGCAGTATTTT	CSAREAGDPTVDTQYF
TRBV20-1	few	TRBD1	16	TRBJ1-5	TGCAGTGCTAGAGATCGGGGGACAGGGGGCGATCAGCCCCAGCATTTT	CSARDRGTGGDQPQHF
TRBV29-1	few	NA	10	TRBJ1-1	TGCAGCGTCTGGACTGCGGAAGCTTTCTTT	CSVWTAEAFF
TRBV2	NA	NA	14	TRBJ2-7	TGTGCCAGCAGTTTCGACAGTATTAGGTACGAGCAGTACTTC	CASSFDSIRYEQYF
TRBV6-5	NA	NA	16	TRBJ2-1	TGTGCCAGCAGTTACTCGGAGGGGGCAGGTTACAATGAGCAGTTCTTC	CASSYSEGAGYNEQFF
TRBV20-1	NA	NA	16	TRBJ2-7	TGCAGTGCTAGAGATTTAGGCAGAGAACTATCCTACGAGCAGTACTTC	CSARDLGRELSYEQYF
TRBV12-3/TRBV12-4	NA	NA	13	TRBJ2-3	TGTGCCAGCAGGACCCATAGCACAGATACGCAGTATTTT	CASRTHSTDTQYF
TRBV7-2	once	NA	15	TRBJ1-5	TGTGCCAGCAGCAGGGGTTTGACGGGGAATCAGCCCCAGCATTTT	CASSRGLTGNQPQHF
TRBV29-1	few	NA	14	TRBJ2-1	TGCAGCGTTGAGGGGGACTCAGAGATTAGGGAGCAGTTCTTC	CSVEGDSEIREQFF
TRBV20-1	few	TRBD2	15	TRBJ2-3	TGCAGTGCTAGAGAGGCTAGCGGGGGGCCCCCTACGCAGTATTTT	CSAREASGGPPTQYF